This entry is about one T cell receptor (beta chain). Its antigen remains undetermined. The input lacks base qualities; no much larger clone sits a single base away. This entry is derived from a study of OX40 agonist ivuxolimab in advanced cancers. As for the study more broadly: The costimulatory receptor OX40 (CD134) was targeted by ivuxolimab, a fully human IgG2 agonistic monoclonal antibody. Intravenous ivuxolimab was administered to patients every 2 weeks at six dose levels: 0.01, 0.1, 0.3, 1.5, 3 and 10 mg/kg. The purpose of peripheral TCRbeta sequencing was to test whether ivuxolimab changed TCR sequence diversity and led to clonal T-cell expansion. The paper describes the monotherapy dose-escalation part (N ≈ 50 patients) of the phase I trial of ivuxolimab. The dose-escalation cohort was approximately 83% male with a mean age of 60 years, ranging from about 23 to 85. Three dose-escalation patients achieved partial responses, one with hepatocellular carcinoma and two with cutaneous melanoma. Of the roughly 51 patients in dose escalation, around 19 had hepatocellular carcinoma, about 15 had melanoma, 9 had renal cell carcinoma and 9 had head and neck cancer. Prior anti-PD-1, anti-PD-L1 or anti-CTLA-4 therapy was permitted, and checkpoint inhibitors had been received by less than 45% of dose-escalation patients. The investigation overall reported the following: After ivuxolimab, expanded clones were on average more numerous among CD8+ T cells than among CD4+ T cells. At doses from 0.1 to 3.0 mg/kg, clonal expansion was seen in both CD4+ and CD8+ blood T cells between baseline and week 6. Antigen specificity was not determined for the clonally expanded peripheral T cells. In the 0.1-3.0 mg/kg groups, partial responders had among the lowest normalized peripheral clonal expansion, particularly in CD8+ T cells. Low levels of normalized T-cell clonal expansion were also seen in some patients who did not respond.

The trial excluded patients who had a history of autoimmune disease or who were on systemic immunosuppression. Peripheral blood for TCR sequencing was collected from all dose cohorts at baseline, on cycle 4 day 1, and on cycle 7 day 1. The samples were drawn from a first-in-human, open-label, multicenter phase I dose-escalation trial of ivuxolimab. The trial enrolled adults with locally advanced or metastatic head and neck squamous cell, hepatocellular, melanoma or renal cell carcinoma. CD4+ and CD8+ T cells were sorted separately from peripheral blood before TCR sequencing. CDR1 and CDR2, per the germline V gene, are SNHLY and FYNNEI. The CDR3 holds 12 amino acids from the cysteine to the phenylalanine. CDR3 DNA is the only sequence kept; it has 36 bases, read in frame from the first base. V lost 5 bases and J lost 8 bases; the stretch between them is 12 bases long. Genomic DNA was extracted from sorted cells for sequencing of the TCRbeta CDR3 region. The immunoSEQ Assay was used to sequence the TCRbeta CDR3 regions. TCRdb holds this immuneACCESS table with in-frame rearrangements only. Some clones are missing; in checked studies, unresolved V genes explain under half, and the rest has no known cause. Present in this sample are approximately 76,000 clones, over 75% of which were seen just once. Clones ranked in the top ten supply approximately 5% of the sample.

The rearranged chain carries TRBV2 and TRBJ1-2; the D gene cannot be named for sure. The TCR comes from an adult with an advanced solid tumor such as melanoma, head and neck, liver or kidney cancer. Sample: CD4+ or CD8+ T cells sorted from blood, taken in a trial of the OX40 agonist ivuxolimab. DNA sequence: TGTGCCAGCAGTATTGGCACCCGCGGCTACACCTTC. Translated, it gives CASSIGTRGYTF.